This TCR beta chain was identified in a study of T cell repertoires in cytomegalovirus infection. Study in general: Public TCR beta signature analysis indicated the presence of both CMV infection and matching HLA type.

This CDR3 region has 15 residues. Germline V gives CDR1 SGHNT, CDR2 YYREEE (reference sequence). V dropped 4 bases and J dropped 6 bases, with 16 bases sitting between them. Via MiXCR, TCRdb re-called the reads, giving one row per CDR3 protein. The table lists 150,000 to 200,000 distinct CDR3 sequences, over 15% of them singletons. Remarks on this clonotype: Antigen unknown.

General study results and limits: CMV carriers having the relevant HLA were flagged by cumulative public TCR beta family frequency. Dominant in the ex vivo response were TCR beta clonotypes restricted by HLA-C and specific for CMV.

This TCR derives from a human donor in good health (CMV status not recorded). Some clones in this sample may be carry-over from other donors' samples. The V call is TRBV5-4, the J call TRBJ2-2; the D gene could be TRBD1 or TRBD2 (5 bases each). Sequenced material: CD8+ T cells from PBMCs. In DNA, the CDR3 is TGTGCCAGCAGCAACCGGGACGACGGGTCCGGGGAGCTGTTTTTT. Encoded protein: CASSNRDDGSGELFF.